What follows is one T cell receptor (beta chain) and its context. Its antigen is undetermined. The method was immunoSEQ multiplex PCR; TCRdb's version includes in-frame clones alone and lacks a portion of them. Here the sample spans over 95,000 clones, approximately 87% being singletons. The data were obtained in a study of a mutant IDH1 vaccine in newly diagnosed glioma. Across the study: There were 62.5% males and roughly 38% females among treated patients, whose mean age was about 40 years.

As for time point: week 11, during vaccination. Doses consisted of 300 ug of mutant IDH1 20-mer peptide each, paired with topical imiquimod. V shed 10 bases, J shed 1 base, and the junction held 12 bases outside the gene matches. Per germline, CDR1 MNHEY and CDR2 SVGAGI. The CDR3 sequence is 15 residues long. This specimen consisted of PBMCs, obtained from a glioma patient whose treatment included an IDH1 peptide vaccine. The source is a woman aged 45 to 65 with glioma. The chain joins TRBV6-5 to TRBJ1-1; 7 bases match TRBD1. The CDR3 nucleotides are TGTGCCACCTCTACCCCCCGGACAGGGAACACTGAAGCTTTCTTT. The encoded protein is CATSTPRTGNTEAFF.